Below, 9 T cell receptor beta chains from the same sample are listed, as sequenced in a study of blood T cell repertoires in COVID-19 (dated by TCRdb to the early 2020s). Receptors were amplified or captured by the immunoSEQ multiplex PCR assay. TCRdb retrieved this table from immuneACCESS and kept in-frame rearrangements only. Not all clones are present; in checked studies, unresolved V genes account for under half, and no reason is known for the remainder. Present in this sample are about 370,000 clones, roughly 90% of which were seen just once. About 2.9% of the sample is in the top ten clones. Sequencing was carried out using peripheral blood. The receptors were sampled from a woman aged 25-40 years with COVID-19, enrolled during active disease.

This clone was picked up a small number of times. V is TRBV4-3 and J is TRBJ1-5; D remains unclear. Per the germline V gene, CDR1 is LGHNA and CDR2 is YSLEER. The germline V and J ends were trimmed by 4 bases and 0 bases, with 10 bases remaining between them. This CDR3 has 15 amino acids. The CDR3 loop reads CASSPVLSSNQPQHF. The CDR3 DNA is TGCGCCAGCAGCCCCGTACTTAGTAGCAATCAGCCCCAGCATTTT.

In the case of this clone: Other DNA sequences in the same sample also yield this CDR3. CDR3 bases: TGTGCCAGCAGTCGGACAGTCCAAGAGACCCAGTACTTC. Translated, it gives CASSRTVQETQYF. The rearrangement links TRBV6-5 to TRBJ2-5; TRBD1 is a possible D gene (6 bases). Germline CDR1 is MNHEY and CDR2 is SVGAGI. The ends were cut back, 5 bases at V and 1 base at J, with 8 bases in the middle. CDR3 length: 13 amino acids.

This clone is a singleton in its sample. The chain combines TRBV5-1 with TRBJ2-6; D gene uncertain. CDR3 size: 16 residues. Germline assignment: CDR1 SGHRS and CDR2 YFSETQ. The ends were cut back, 2 bases at V and 0 bases at J, with 9 bases in the middle. The CDR3 coding sequence is TGCGCCAGCAGCTTTAATAGTATCTCTGGGGCCAACGTCCTGACTTTC. Translation: CASSFNSISGANVLTF.

The chain couples TRBV29-1 to TRBJ2-1; the D gene is possibly TRBD1 (6 bases). This CDR3 is 15 amino acids long. V lost 5 bases and J 3 bases, leaving 17 bases between the germline ends. Germline CDR1 reads SQVTM; CDR2 reads ANQGSEA. The CDR3 loop is CSVTQADRSYNEQFF. CDR3 sequence (DNA): TGCAGCGTTACCCAAGCGGACAGAAGCTACAATGAGCAGTTCTTC.

The chain couples TRBV15 to TRBJ1-2; perhaps TRBD1 as D (5 bases). Germline V gene lookup returns CDR1 LNHNV and CDR2 YYDKDF (reference sequence). The V and J ends lost 0 bases and 8 bases respectively, with 16 bases between them. The CDR3 sequence is 15 residues long. For the CDR3, the DNA is TGTGCCACCAGCAGAGACAGGGCCTACACCCTCGGCTACACCTTC. Encoded protein: CATSRDRAYTLGYTF. The variable domain in full, completed from reference TRBV15 and TRBJ1-2, reads DAMVIQNPRYQVTQFGKPVTLSCSQTLNHNVMYWYQQKSSQAPKLLFHYYDKDFNNEADTPDNFQSRRPNTSFCFLDIRSPGLGDTAMYLCATSRDRAYTLGYTFGSGTRLTVV.

V gene TRBV6-2 or TRBV6-3 combines with J gene TRBJ2-7; D perhaps matches TRBD1 (6 bases). Between the trimmed V and J ends, which lost 4 bases and 4 bases, there was a span of 11 bases. The CDR3 is 13 residues long. Germline assignment: CDR1 MNHEY and CDR2 SVGEGT. Here the CDR3 reads CASSSPDRYEQYV. CDR3 sequence (DNA): TGTGCCAGCAGTTCCCCTGACAGGTACGAGCAGTACGTC.

The chain employs TRBV13 and TRBJ2-1; the match to TRBD2 covers 8 bases. Germline CDR1 PRHDT, CDR2 FYEKMQ (reference sequence). This CDR3 spans 11 amino acids. The ends lost 5 bases at V and 9 bases at J; junction bases unmatched: 0. The DNA of the CDR3 is TGTGCCAGCAGCCTAGCGGGTGAGCAGTTCTTC. It is translated as CASSLAGEQFF.

The chain uses TRBV7-9 and TRBJ1-2; D perhaps matches TRBD1 (6 bases). CDR3 length: 15 residues. Trimming removed 7 bases from V and 4 bases from J, with 19 bases in between. Per the germline V gene, CDR1 is SEHNR and CDR2 is FQNEAQ (reference sequence). CDR3 protein: CASTLEGGQGYGYTF. The CDR3, as DNA: TGTGCCAGCACCCTAGAGGGGGGGCAGGGCTATGGCTACACCTTC.

V usage is TRBV5-1 and J usage is TRBJ2-5; perhaps TRBD1 as D (6 bases). The CDR3 consists of 12 residues. Trimming took off 3 bases at V and 3 bases at J, with 6 bases between the two ends. CDR1 is SGHRS and CDR2 is YFSETQ in the germline V gene. CDR3 amino acids: CASSWTEETQYF. The DNA of the CDR3 is TGCGCCAGCAGCTGGACAGAAGAGACCCAGTACTTC.